One and the same sample provided the 11 T cell receptor beta chains below, sequenced in a study of shared clonotypes between healthy human individuals (dated by TCRdb to 2019 to 2021). The library was made by the immunoSEQ multiplex PCR assay. The table was pulled from immuneACCESS by TCRdb, which kept in-frame rearrangements only. Such tables lose some clones; where checked, under half of the loss comes from unresolved V genes, and the rest has no known cause. The sample table contains fewer than 1.6 million clones; only one count was recorded for approximately 98.5% of them. 0.36% of the sample is in the top ten clones. Sequenced sample: naive CD4+ T cells sorted from blood. The cell subset or site label, as the study defines it: CD45RA+ positively selected. Receptors were obtained from a man aged 30-40 years in good health.

The chain links TRBV18 to TRBJ2-1; 13 nucleotides agree with TRBD2. This CDR3 has 20 residues. V lost 2 bases to trimming and J lost 0 bases; unmatched junction nucleotides: 10. Germline CDR1 is KGHSH and CDR2 is LQKENI. For the CDR3, the DNA is TGTGCCAGCTCACCAGTGCGACTAGCGGGAGGATTTGGCTCCTACAATGAGCAGTTCTTC. This codes for CASSPVRLAGGFGSYNEQFF.

The chain links TRBV18 to TRBJ2-1; TRBD2 matches 8 bases. This CDR3 comprises 18 residues. CDR1 and CDR2 from the germline V gene are KGHSH and LQKENI. Trimming removed 0 bases from V and 3 bases from J; junction bases left unmatched: 10. CDR3 residues: CASSPPTLAGGRYNEQFF. CDR3 sequence (DNA): TGTGCCAGCTCACCACCAACCTTGGCGGGAGGCCGCTACAATGAGCAGTTCTTC.

Details on this clone: Other nucleotide sequences in the sample specify the same CDR3. The chain recombines TRBV20-1 with TRBJ2-5, with D unresolved. The germline V and J ends were trimmed by 4 bases and 4 bases, with 4 bases remaining between them. The CDR3 length is 10 residues. CDR1 is DFQATT and CDR2 is SNEGSKA in the germline V gene (reference sequence). The chain's CDR3 is CSAIRETQYF. CDR3 coding DNA: TGCAGTGCTATACGAGAGACCCAGTACTTC.

In its sample, this clone was seen a few times. The V call is TRBV7-9, the J call TRBJ2-7, with unresolved D. The CDR3 length is 11 residues. CDR1 is SEHNR and CDR2 is FQNEAQ in the germline V gene (reference sequence). V lost 4 bases, J lost 3 bases, and 4 bases lay in between. The CDR3 DNA reads TGTGCCAGCAGCTCATTCTACGAGCAGTACTTC. Amino acids: CASSSFYEQYF.

The chain links TRBV7-2 to TRBJ2-7, with D hard to call. This CDR3 is built from 12 residues. Germline assignment: CDR1 SGHTA and CDR2 FQGNSA. Trimming cost V 5 bases and J 1 base, with 6 bases left between them. The CDR3: CASSLISYEQYF. As DNA, the CDR3 is TGTGCCAGCAGCCTCATTTCCTACGAGCAGTACTTC.

V gene TRBV5-4 combines with J gene TRBJ1-4; TRBD1 aligns across 8 bases. Per the germline V gene, CDR1 is SGHNT and CDR2 is YYREEE (reference sequence). This CDR3 region has 15 residues. The trim removed 2 bases at V and 7 bases at J, leaving 7 bases unmatched. This chain's CDR3 is CASSLGTGPGEKLFF. CDR3 bases: TGTGCCAGCAGCTTAGGGACAGGCCCCGGTGAAAAACTGTTTTTT.

The chain recombines TRBV7-6 with TRBJ2-1; TRBD2 agrees at 10 bases. J lost 7 bases, V lost 1 base, and 7 bases had no gene match. In germline, CDR1 is SGHVS, CDR2 FNYEAQ. This CDR3 comprises 16 residues. CDR3 sequence reads: CASSLGSGLARNEQFF. The CDR3 DNA reads TGTGCCAGCAGCTTAGGATCGGGACTAGCGAGGAATGAGCAGTTCTTC.

The rearrangement joins TRBV7-9 to TRBJ2-1; D gene unclear. Trimming pared 4 bases from V and 4 bases from J, leaving 17 bases between. Germline lookup yields CDR1 SEHNR and CDR2 FQNEAQ (reference sequence). The CDR3 has 16 amino acids. The DNA for the CDR3 is TGTGCCAGCAGCTCGAACCCCAATGTGAGTTACAATGAGCAGTTCTTC. The encoded protein is CASSSNPNVSYNEQFF.

The chain has TRBV7-9 and TRBJ2-1; the D gene is possibly TRBD2 (5 bases). Germline V CDR1 and CDR2: SEHNR, FQNEAQ (reference sequence). CDR3 size: 16 residues. Deletions cut 4 bases from V and 0 bases from J, with 13 bases between. The CDR3 DNA sequence: TGTGCCAGCAGCTCCCCCACGAGCGGCTCCTACAATGAGCAGTTCTTC. Translated: CASSSPTSGSYNEQFF.

V usage is TRBV9 and J usage is TRBJ2-1; TRBD1 aligns across 9 bases. Trimming at V came to 3 bases and at J to 7 bases, leaving 8 bases not matched to a gene. There are 15 residues in the CDR3. CDR1 is SGDLS and CDR2 is YYNGEE in the germline V gene. The CDR3 DNA is TGTGCCAGCAGCGGTGGGGGACAGGGATGGAATGAGCAGTTCTTC. As protein: CASSGGGQGWNEQFF.

The gene calls are TRBV21-1 and TRBJ2-7; TRBD1, the table's D call, was not compared with the DNA. TRBV21-1 is assigned pseudogene status. CDR3 size: 16 residues. CDR3 loop: CASSKVQMHRSYEQYF. The CDR3 DNA reads as TGTGCCAGCAGCAAAGTTCAGATGCATCGCTCCTACGAGCAGTACTTC.